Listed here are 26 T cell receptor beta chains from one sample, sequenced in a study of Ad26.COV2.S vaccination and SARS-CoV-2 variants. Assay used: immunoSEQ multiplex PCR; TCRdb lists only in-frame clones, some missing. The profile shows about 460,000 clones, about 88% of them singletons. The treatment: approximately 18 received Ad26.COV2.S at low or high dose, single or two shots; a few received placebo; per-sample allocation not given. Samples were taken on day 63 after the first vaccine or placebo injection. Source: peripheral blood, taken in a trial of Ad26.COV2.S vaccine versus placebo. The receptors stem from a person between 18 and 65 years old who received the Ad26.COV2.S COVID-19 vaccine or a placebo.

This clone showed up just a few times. For the CDR3, the DNA is TGTGCCAGCACCCGGGGGAATAAGAGAGAGACCCAGTACTTC. Protein sequence: CASTRGNKRETQYF. The rearrangement joins TRBV2 to TRBJ2-5; TRBD2 is a possible D gene (6 bases). V was cut by 7 bases and J by 4 bases, with 16 bases left in between. Looked up from germline, CDR1 is SNHLY and CDR2 is FYNNEI. The CDR3 sequence is 14 residues long.

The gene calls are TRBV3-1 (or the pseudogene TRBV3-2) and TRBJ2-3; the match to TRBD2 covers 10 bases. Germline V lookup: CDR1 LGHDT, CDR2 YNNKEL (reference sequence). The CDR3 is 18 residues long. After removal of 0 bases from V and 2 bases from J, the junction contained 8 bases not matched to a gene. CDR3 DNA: TGTGCCAGCAGCCAAGATTGGCTAGCGGGAGAGAACACAGATACGCAGTATTTT. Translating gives CASSQDWLAGENTDTQYF.

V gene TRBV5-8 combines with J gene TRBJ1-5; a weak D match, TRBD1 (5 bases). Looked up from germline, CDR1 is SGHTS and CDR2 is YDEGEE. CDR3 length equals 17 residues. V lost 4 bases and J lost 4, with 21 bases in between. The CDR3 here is CASSDRGRRALNQPQHF. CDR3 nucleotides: TGTGCCAGCAGCGATAGGGGAAGAAGGGCCTTAAATCAGCCCCAGCATTTT.

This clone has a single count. CDR3 bases: TGTGCCAGCAGCTTAAGCGGGGACAGGGGGCGGGTTGGCTACACCTTC. Translated, it gives CASSLSGDRGRVGYTF. The chain links TRBV7-2 to TRBJ1-2; 12 bases fit TRBD1. V dropped 2 bases and J dropped 7; count of bases not matched to a gene: 8. The CDR3 runs 16 residues. The germline V gene has CDR1 SGHTA and CDR2 FQGNSA.

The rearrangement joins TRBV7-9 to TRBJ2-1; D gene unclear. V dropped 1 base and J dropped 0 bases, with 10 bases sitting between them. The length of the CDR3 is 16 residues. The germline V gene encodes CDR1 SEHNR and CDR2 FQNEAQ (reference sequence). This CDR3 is CASSLEGRLSYNEQFF. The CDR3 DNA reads TGTGCCAGCAGCTTAGAGGGCAGACTCTCCTACAATGAGCAGTTCTTC.

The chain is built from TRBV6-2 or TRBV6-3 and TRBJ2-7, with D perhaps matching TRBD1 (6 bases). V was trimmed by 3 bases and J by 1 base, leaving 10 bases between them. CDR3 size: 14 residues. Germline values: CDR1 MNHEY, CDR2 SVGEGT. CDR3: CASSYDRLSYEQYF. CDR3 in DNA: TGTGCCAGCAGTTATGACAGGCTGTCCTACGAGCAGTACTTC.

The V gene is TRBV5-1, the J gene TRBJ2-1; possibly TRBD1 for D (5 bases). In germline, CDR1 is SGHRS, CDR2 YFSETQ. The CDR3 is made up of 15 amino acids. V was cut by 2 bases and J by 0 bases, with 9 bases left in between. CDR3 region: CASSFGQGSYNEQFF. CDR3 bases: TGCGCCAGCAGCTTTGGGCAGGGCTCCTACAATGAGCAGTTCTTC.

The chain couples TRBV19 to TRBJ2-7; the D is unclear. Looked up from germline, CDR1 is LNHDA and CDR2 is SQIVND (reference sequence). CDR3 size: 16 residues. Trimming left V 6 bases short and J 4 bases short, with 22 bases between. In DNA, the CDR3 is TGTGCCAGTAGGACGGAAGGGCCTGCCGTTGAATACGAGCAGTACTTC. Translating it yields CASRTEGPAVEYEQYF.

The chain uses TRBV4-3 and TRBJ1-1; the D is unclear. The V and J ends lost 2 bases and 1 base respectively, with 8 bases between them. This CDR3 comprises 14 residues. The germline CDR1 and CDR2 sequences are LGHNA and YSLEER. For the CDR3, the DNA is TGCGCCAGCAGCCAACAAAGGGCGAACACTGAAGCTTTCTTT. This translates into CASSQQRANTEAFF.

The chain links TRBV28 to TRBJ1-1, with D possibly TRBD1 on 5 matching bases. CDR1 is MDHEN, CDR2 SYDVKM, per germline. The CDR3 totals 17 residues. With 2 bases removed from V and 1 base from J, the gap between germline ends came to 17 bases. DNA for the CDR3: TGTGCCAGCAGTTTAATCATAGTTTGGCAGGGGAACACTGAAGCTTTCTTT. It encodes CASSLIIVWQGNTEAFF.

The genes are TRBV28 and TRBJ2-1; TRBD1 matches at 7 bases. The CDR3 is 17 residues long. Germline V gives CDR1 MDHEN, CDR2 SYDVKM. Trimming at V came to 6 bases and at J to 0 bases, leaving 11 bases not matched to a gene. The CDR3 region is CASREEQGLSSYNEQFF. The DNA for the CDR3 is TGTGCCAGCAGGGAGGAACAGGGGCTAAGCTCCTACAATGAGCAGTTCTTC.

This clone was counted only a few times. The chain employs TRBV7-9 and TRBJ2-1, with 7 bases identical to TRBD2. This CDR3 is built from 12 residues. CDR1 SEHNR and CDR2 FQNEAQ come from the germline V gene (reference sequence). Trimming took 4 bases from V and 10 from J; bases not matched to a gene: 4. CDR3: CASSSPGGEQFF. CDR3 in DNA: TGTGCCAGCAGCTCACCCGGGGGGGAGCAGTTCTTC.

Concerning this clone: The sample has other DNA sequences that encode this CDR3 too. In DNA form, the CDR3 reads TGTGCCAGCAGCCAAGGAGATCAGCCCCAGCATTTT. It specifies CASSQGDQPQHF. The chain uses TRBV3-1 (or the pseudogene TRBV3-2) and TRBJ1-5; D ambiguous. The CDR3 spans 12 residues. Germline loops: CDR1 LGHDT, CDR2 YNNKEL (reference sequence). V gave up 1 base and J gave up 5 bases, with 3 bases separating them.

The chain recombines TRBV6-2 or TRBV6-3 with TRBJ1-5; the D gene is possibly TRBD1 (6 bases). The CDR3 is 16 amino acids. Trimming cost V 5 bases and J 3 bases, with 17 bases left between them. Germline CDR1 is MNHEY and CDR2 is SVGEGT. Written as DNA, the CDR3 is TGTGCCAGCAGTAGGAACTACAGGGTTTCCAATCAGCCCCAGCATTTT. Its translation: CASSRNYRVSNQPQHF.

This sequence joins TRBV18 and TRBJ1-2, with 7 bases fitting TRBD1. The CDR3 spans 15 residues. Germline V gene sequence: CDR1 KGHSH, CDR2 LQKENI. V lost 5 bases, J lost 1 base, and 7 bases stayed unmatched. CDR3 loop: CASSTRQGLNYGYTF. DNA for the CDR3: TGTGCCAGCTCAACCAGACAGGGTCTTAACTATGGCTACACCTTC.

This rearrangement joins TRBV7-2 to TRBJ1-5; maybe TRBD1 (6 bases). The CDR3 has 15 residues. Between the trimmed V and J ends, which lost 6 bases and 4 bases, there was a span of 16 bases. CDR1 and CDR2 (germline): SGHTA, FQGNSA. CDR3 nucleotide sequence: TGTGCCAGCAGTGGGGGGGGGACATCAAATCAGCCCCAGCATTTT. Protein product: CASSGGGTSNQPQHF.

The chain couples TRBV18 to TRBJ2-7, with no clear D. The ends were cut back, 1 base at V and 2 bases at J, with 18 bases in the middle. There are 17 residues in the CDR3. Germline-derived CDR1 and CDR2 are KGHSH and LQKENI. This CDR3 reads CASSPLGWGGQTYEQYF. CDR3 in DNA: TGTGCCAGCTCACCACTGGGGTGGGGTGGGCAAACCTACGAGCAGTACTTC.

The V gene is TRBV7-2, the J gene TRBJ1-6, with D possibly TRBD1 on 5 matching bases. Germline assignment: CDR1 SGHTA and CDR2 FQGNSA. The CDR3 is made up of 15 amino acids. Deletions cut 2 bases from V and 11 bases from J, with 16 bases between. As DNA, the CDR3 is TGTGCCAGCAGCTTAAGCGTTGGGGCAGCGACACCCCTCCACTTT. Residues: CASSLSVGAATPLHF.

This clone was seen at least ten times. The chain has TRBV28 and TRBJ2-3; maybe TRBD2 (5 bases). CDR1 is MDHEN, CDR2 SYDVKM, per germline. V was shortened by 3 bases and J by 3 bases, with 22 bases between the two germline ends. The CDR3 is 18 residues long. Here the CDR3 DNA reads TGTGCCAGCAGTTTTCGTGCTAGCCCGAGGGAGAGGACAGATACGCAGTATTTT. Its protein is CASSFRASPRERTDTQYF.

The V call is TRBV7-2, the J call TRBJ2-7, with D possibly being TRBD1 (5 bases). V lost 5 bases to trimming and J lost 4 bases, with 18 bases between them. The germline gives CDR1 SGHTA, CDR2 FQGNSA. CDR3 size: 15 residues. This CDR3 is CASSVGHPFRYEQYF. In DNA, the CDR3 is TGTGCCAGCAGCGTCGGACACCCCTTTAGGTACGAGCAGTACTTC.

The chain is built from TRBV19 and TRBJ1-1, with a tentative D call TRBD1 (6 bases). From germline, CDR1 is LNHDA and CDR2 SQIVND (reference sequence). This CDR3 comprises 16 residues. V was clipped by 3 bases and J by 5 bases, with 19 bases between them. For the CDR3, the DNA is TGTGCCAGTAGTATGAGGGGGGGAATAAGCCGGACTGAAGCTTTCTTT. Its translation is CASSMRGGISRTEAFF.

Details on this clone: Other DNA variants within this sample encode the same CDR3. The CDR3 protein is CASSLLSYEQYF. For the CDR3, the DNA is TGTGCCAGCAGCTTGCTTTCCTACGAGCAGTACTTC. This chain connects TRBV11-2 to TRBJ2-7, with D unclear. The germline V gene encodes CDR1 SGHAT and CDR2 FQNNGV. V lost 3 bases to trimming and J lost 1 base, with 4 bases between them. The CDR3 covers 12 residues.

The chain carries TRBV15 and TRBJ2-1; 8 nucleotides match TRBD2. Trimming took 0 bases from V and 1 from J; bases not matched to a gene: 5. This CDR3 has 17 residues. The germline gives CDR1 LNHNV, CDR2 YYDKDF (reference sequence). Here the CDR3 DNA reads TGTGCCACCAGCAGAGAAATACGACTAGCGTCCTACAATGAGCAGTTCTTC. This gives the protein CATSREIRLASYNEQFF.

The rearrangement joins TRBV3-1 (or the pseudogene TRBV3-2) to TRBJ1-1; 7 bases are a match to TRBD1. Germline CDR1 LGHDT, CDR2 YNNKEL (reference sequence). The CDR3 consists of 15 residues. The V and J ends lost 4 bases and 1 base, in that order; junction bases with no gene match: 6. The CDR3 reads CASSLTGTKNTEAFF. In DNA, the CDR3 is TGTGCCAGCAGCCTGACAGGGACAAAGAACACTGAAGCTTTCTTT.

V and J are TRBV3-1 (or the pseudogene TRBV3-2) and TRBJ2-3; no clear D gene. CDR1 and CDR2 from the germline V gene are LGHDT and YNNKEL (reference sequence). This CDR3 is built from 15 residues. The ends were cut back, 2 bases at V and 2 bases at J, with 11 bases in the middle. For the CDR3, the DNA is TGTGCCAGCAGCCAAATGTCATTCATCACAGATACGCAGTATTTT. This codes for CASSQMSFITDTQYF.

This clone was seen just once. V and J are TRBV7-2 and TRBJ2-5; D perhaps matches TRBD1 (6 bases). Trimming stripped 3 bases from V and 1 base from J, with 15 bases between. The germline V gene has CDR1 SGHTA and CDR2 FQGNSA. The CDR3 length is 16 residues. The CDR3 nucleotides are TGTGCCAGCAGCTTCTTCCCAGGGACAACCCAAGAGACCCAGTACTTC. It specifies CASSFFPGTTQETQYF.